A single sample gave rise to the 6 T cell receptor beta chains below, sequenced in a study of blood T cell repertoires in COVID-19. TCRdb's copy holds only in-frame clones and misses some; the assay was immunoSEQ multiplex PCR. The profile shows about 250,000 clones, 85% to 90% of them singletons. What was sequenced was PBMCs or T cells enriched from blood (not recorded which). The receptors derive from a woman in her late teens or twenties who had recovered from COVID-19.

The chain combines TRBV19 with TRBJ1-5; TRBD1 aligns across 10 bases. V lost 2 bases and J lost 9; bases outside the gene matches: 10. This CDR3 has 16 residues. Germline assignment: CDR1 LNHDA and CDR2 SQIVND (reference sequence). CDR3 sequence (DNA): TGTGCCAGTAGTATACCGACAGGGGGCGTAAATTGGCCCCAGCATTTT. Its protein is CASSIPTGGVNWPQHF. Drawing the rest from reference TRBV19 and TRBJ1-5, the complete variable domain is DGGITQSPKYLFRKEGQNVTLSCEQNLNHDAMYWYRQDPGQGLRLIYYSQIVNDFQKGDIAEGYSVSREKKESFPLTVTSAQKNPTAFYLCASSIPTGGVNWPQHFGDGTRLSIL.

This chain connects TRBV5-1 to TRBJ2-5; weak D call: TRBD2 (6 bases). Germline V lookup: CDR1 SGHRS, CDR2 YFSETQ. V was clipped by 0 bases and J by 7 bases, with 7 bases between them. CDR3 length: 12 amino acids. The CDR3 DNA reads TGCGCCAGCAGCTTGGAGGGAGGGACCCAGTACTTC. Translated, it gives CASSLEGGTQYF.

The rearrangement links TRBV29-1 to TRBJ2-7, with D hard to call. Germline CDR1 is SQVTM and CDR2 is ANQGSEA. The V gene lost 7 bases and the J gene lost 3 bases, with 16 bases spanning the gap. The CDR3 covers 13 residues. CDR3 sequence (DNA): TGCAGCGCCCGAAGGCCAGGTTACTACGAGCAGTACTTC. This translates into CSARRPGYYEQYF.

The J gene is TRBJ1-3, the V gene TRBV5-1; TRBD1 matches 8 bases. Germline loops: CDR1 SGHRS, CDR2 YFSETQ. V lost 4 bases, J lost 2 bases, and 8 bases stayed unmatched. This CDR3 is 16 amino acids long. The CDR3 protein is CASSLEGQAPGNTIYF. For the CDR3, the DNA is TGCGCCAGCAGCCTGGAGGGACAGGCCCCTGGAAACACCATATATTTT.

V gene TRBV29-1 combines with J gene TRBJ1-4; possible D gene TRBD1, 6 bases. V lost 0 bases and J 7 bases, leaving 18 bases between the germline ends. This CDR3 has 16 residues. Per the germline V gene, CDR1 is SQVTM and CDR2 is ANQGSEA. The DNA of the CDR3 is TGCAGCGTTGAAGATCTTCGGCGGGGGGCCGGTGAAAAACTGTTTTTT. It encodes CSVEDLRRGAGEKLFF. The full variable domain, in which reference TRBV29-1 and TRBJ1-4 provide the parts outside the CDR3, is SAVISQKPSRDICQRGTSLTIQCQVDSQVTMMFWYRQQPGQSLTLIATANQGSEATYESGFVIDKFPISRPNLTFSTLTVSNMSPEDSSIYLCSVEDLRRGAGEKLFFGSGTQLSVL.

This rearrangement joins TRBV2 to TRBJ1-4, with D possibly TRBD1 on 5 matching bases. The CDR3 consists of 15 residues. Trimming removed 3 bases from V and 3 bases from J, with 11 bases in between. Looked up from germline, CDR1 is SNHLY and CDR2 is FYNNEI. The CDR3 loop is CASSDRGVPNEKLFF. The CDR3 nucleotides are TGTGCCAGCAGTGATCGGGGGGTACCTAATGAAAAACTGTTTTTT.